The clone carrying this T cell receptor (delta chain) has at least ten counts. Its target is unknown. The protein given by TCRdb reflects a much larger clone and differs at residue 15 from this DNA's translation, likely from a read error; the protein shown is the DNA's translation. This sample is part of a study of γδ T cells in repeated Plasmodium falciparum infection. At the level of the study: Donors were malaria-exposed Malian children or age- and gender-matched Australian children. Over around 630 days, donors received four mosquito-bite P. falciparum NF54 infections.

Per germline, CDR1 TSWWSYY and CDR2 QGS. V shed 4 bases and J shed 5 bases, with 41 bases lying between them. The CDR3 spans 23 residues. Flow sorting of PBMC yielded separate Vgamma9/Vdelta2+ and Vdelta2-negative gammadelta T cell populations for bulk repertoire analysis. Overall study findings and caveats: Compared with Australian children, Malian Vdelta2-negative repertoires seemed more clonal, less diverse, less shared.

TCRdb processed the multiplex PCR reads again with the CATT caller. The table lists about 51,000 delta-chain clones, around 2% of them singletons. The rearrangement uses TRDV1 and TRDJ1, with TRDD3 as a possible D gene (7 bases). TCRdb supplies no J gene; here it was assigned by aligning the nucleotide sequence to germline. The receptor was isolated from a pool of human donors (malaria-infected and uninfected, not separated). The material sequenced was gamma-delta T cells from blood. CDR3 amino acids: CALGVPSIPFHSTGERAQDKLIF. In DNA form, the CDR3 reads TGTGCTCTTGGGGTTCCGTCTATTCCCTTCCACAGTACTGGGGAGCGAGCCCAGGATAAACTCATCTTT.